Presented here are 18 T cell receptor beta chains from one specimen sequenced in a study of CD8 T cell repertoires and HIV-1 epitope variants. For these receptors, no antigen is known. Repertoires were generated with immunoSEQ multiplex PCR, while TCRdb's copy carries only in-frame clones and drops some. There are several thousand clones in the sample; roughly 70% occur only once, and 42% lies in the top ten. What was sequenced was cultured CD8+ T cells derived from PBMCs. All receptors come from a male donor with HIV.

The V call is TRBV27, the J call TRBJ2-7; TRBD2 matches 13 bases. The CDR3 covers 16 residues. The J segment lost 3 bases and the V segment lost 4 bases, leaving 6 bases of the junction unmatched. The germline CDR1 and CDR2 sequences are MNHEY and SMNVEV (reference sequence). The CDR3 bases are TGTGCCAGCAGTTCCCCGACTAGCGGGAGGTTCTACGAGCAGTACTTC. It specifies CASSSPTSGRFYEQYF.

This rearrangement joins TRBV6-5 to TRBJ1-1; TRBD1 is a possible D gene (6 bases). The germline CDR1 and CDR2 sequences are MNHEY and SVGAGI. V was cut by 7 bases and J by 1 base, with 16 bases left in between. This CDR3 comprises 15 residues. CDR3 nucleotide sequence: TGTGCCAGCATCGAGGGGGGGGCGGCGAACACTGAAGCTTTCTTT. Translating it yields CASIEGGAANTEAFF.

This sequence joins TRBV5-8 and TRBJ1-5; TRBD1 is a possible D gene (5 bases). The length of the CDR3 is 16 residues. Trimming cost V 3 bases and J 3 bases, with 16 bases left between them. Germline-derived CDR1 and CDR2 are SGHTS and YDEGEE. CDR3 sequence: CASSWGEGSDNQPQHF. CDR3 sequence (DNA): TGTGCCAGCAGCTGGGGGGAGGGGTCAGACAATCAGCCCCAGCATTTT.

There are a few counts of this clone. This chain links TRBV6-5 with TRBJ2-1, with 10 bases aligning to TRBD2. This CDR3 is 16 amino acids long. V lost 2 bases to trimming and J lost 6 bases; unmatched junction nucleotides: 7. Germline V CDR1 and CDR2: MNHEY, SVGAGI. The CDR3 region has the DNA TGTGCCAGCAGTTACACCTCCGGACTAGCGGTCAATGAGCAGTTCTTC. Its protein is CASSYTSGLAVNEQFF.

This clone has just a few counts. CDR3 sequence: CASSPEGPRDNEQFF. CDR3 nucleotides: TGTGCCAGCAGCCCAGAGGGGCCCAGAGACAATGAGCAGTTCTTC. The chain links TRBV11-2 to TRBJ2-1; TRBD1 or TRBD2 may be the D gene (5 bases each). The CDR3 consists of 15 residues. The V and J ends lost 5 bases and 5 bases respectively, with 16 bases between them. Germline loops: CDR1 SGHAT, CDR2 FQNNGV.

This chain links TRBV21-1 with TRBJ2-1; the table's D call, TRBD2, was not checked against the DNA. TRBV21-1 is reported as a pseudogene. This CDR3 is built from 15 residues. CDR3 nucleotide sequence: TGTGCCAGCAGCAAGGAGGGTCTCTCCTACAATGAGCAGTTCTTC. This gives the protein CASSKEGLSYNEQFF.

In its sample, this clone was seen a few times. The gene calls are TRBV27 and TRBJ1-2; 10 nucleotides agree with TRBD1. Germline lookup yields CDR1 MNHEY and CDR2 SMNVEV (reference sequence). The CDR3 runs 14 residues. V gave up 5 bases and J gave up 8 bases; unmatched junction bases: 8. The CDR3 region is CASSATGGFGGYTF. CDR3 in DNA: TGTGCCAGCAGTGCGACAGGGGGCTTTGGCGGCTACACCTTC.

This chain uses TRBV25-1 with TRBJ1-2, with 7 bases that match TRBD1. Germline V gives CDR1 MGHDK, CDR2 SYGVNS. V trimming: 6 bases; J trimming: 4 bases; junction bases outside the gene matches: 8. CDR3 length: 14 residues. This CDR3 reads CASSPTGDGYGYTF. The CDR3, as DNA: TGTGCCAGCAGCCCAACAGGGGACGGCTATGGCTACACCTTC.

This clone turned up a few times. This chain joins TRBV5-1 and TRBJ1-1; TRBD1 agrees at 9 bases. The germline V gene encodes CDR1 SGHRS and CDR2 YFSETQ. The J segment lost 4 bases and the V segment lost 2 bases, leaving 9 bases of the junction unmatched. This CDR3 is 16 amino acids long. CDR3 loop: CASSLIRQGGSTEAFF. The CDR3, as DNA: TGCGCCAGCAGCTTAATCCGACAGGGGGGGAGCACTGAAGCTTTCTTT.

The rearrangement links TRBV5-1 to TRBJ1-2; possibly TRBD1 for D (5 bases). V shed 0 bases and J shed 8 bases, with 11 bases lying between them. Germline V lookup: CDR1 SGHRS, CDR2 YFSETQ. CDR3 length: 13 amino acids. The CDR3: CASSLAGTDGYTF. The CDR3 DNA sequence: TGCGCCAGCAGCTTGGCGGGGACGGACGGCTACACCTTC.

This clone was observed a few times. The V gene is TRBV7-9, the J gene TRBJ1-4; TRBD1 aligns across 9 bases. CDR1 and CDR2 (germline): SEHNR, FQNEAQ (reference sequence). This CDR3 region has 17 residues. Unmatched junction bases numbered 6, after V lost 4 bases and J lost 0 bases. The CDR3: CASSSATGGATNEKLFF. CDR3 nucleotides: TGTGCCAGCAGCTCGGCGACAGGGGGAGCAACTAATGAAAAACTGTTTTTT.

The chain links TRBV7-6 to TRBJ1-5, with D hard to call. In germline, CDR1 is SGHVS, CDR2 FNYEAQ. With 5 bases removed from V and 0 bases from J, the gap between germline ends came to 8 bases. There are 14 residues in the CDR3. The CDR3 DNA reads TGTGCCAGCAGCGCGGATTATAGCAATCAGCCCCAGCATTTT. It codes for CASSADYSNQPQHF.

This clone appeared once. V and J are TRBV25-1 and TRBJ2-3; 13 nucleotides line up with TRBD2. Germline V CDR1 and CDR2: MGHDK, SYGVNS. V was pared by 8 bases and J by 5 bases, with 7 bases of the junction left unmatched. This CDR3 is built from 15 residues. The CDR3 sequence: CASGTSGGAIDTQYF. CDR3 sequence (DNA): TGTGCCAGCGGAACTAGCGGGGGGGCGATAGATACGCAGTATTTT.

The chain employs TRBV6-5 and TRBJ1-5; 8 bases map to TRBD1. Germline trimming cut 6 bases from V and 7 bases from J; bases unmatched to any gene: 8. This CDR3 spans 14 amino acids. From germline, CDR1 is MNHEY and CDR2 SVGAGI. The CDR3 sequence is CASRSGQGKQPQHF. In DNA form, the CDR3 reads TGTGCCAGCAGATCCGGACAGGGAAAACAGCCCCAGCATTTT.

The gene calls are TRBV7-2 and TRBJ2-7, with 8 bases identical to TRBD1. V was pared by 5 bases and J by 2 bases, with 8 bases of the junction left unmatched. CDR1 SGHTA and CDR2 FQGNSA come from the germline V gene. CDR3 length equals 15 residues. The CDR3 sequence: CASSVYHRGAYEQYF. The CDR3, as DNA: TGTGCCAGCAGCGTGTATCACAGGGGGGCCTACGAGCAGTACTTC.

This clone was counted only a few times. J is TRBJ2-2 and V is TRBV6-4; possibly TRBD1 for D (6 bases). Germline V lookup: CDR1 MRHNA, CDR2 SNTAGT. The V and J ends lost 4 bases and 3 bases respectively, with 6 bases between them. CDR3 length equals 13 residues. This CDR3 reads CASSAGDTGELFF. The DNA of the CDR3 is TGTGCCAGCAGTGCAGGGGACACCGGGGAGCTGTTTTTT.

The chain is built from TRBV28 and TRBJ1-1; D may be TRBD1 (6 bases). Per germline, CDR1 MDHEN and CDR2 SYDVKM. Trimming pared 7 bases from V and 4 bases from J, leaving 16 bases between. The length of the CDR3 is 14 residues. CDR3 loop: CASTRDRGGTEAFF. CDR3 nucleotide sequence: TGTGCCAGCACCCGGGATAGGGGGGGCACTGAAGCTTTCTTT. The whole variable domain, filled in from reference TRBV28 and TRBJ1-1, reads DVKVTQSSRYLVKRTGEKVFLECVQDMDHENMFWYRQDPGLGLRLIYFSYDVKMKEKGDIPEGYSVSREKKERFSLILESASTNQTSMYLCASTRDRGGTEAFFGQGTRLTVV.

The chain's CDR3 is CASSSPPLDRGYYF. The DNA of the CDR3 is TGTGCCAGCAGTTCCCCCCCCCTAGACAGGGGTTATTACTTC. The chain combines TRBV27 with TRBJ2-5; 8 bases are shared with TRBD1. Germline assignment: CDR1 MNHEY and CDR2 SMNVEV (reference sequence). V dropped 4 bases and J dropped 14; count of bases not matched to a gene: 15. The CDR3 has 14 residues.